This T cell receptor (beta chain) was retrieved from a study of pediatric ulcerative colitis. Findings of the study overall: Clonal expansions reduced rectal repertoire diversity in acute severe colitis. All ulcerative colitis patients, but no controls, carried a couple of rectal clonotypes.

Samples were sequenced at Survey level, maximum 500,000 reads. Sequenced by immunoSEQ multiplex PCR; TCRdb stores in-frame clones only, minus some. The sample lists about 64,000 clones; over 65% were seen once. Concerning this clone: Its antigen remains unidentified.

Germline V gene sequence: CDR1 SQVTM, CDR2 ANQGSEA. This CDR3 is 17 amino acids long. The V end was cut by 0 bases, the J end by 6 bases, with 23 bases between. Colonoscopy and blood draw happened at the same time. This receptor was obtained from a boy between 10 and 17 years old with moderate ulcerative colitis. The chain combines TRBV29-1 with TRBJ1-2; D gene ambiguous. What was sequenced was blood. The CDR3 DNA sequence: TGCAGCGTTGAAGATCCCGGCCAGTCCGCCCGCGGCCATGGCTACACCTTC. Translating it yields CSVEDPGQSARGHGYTF.